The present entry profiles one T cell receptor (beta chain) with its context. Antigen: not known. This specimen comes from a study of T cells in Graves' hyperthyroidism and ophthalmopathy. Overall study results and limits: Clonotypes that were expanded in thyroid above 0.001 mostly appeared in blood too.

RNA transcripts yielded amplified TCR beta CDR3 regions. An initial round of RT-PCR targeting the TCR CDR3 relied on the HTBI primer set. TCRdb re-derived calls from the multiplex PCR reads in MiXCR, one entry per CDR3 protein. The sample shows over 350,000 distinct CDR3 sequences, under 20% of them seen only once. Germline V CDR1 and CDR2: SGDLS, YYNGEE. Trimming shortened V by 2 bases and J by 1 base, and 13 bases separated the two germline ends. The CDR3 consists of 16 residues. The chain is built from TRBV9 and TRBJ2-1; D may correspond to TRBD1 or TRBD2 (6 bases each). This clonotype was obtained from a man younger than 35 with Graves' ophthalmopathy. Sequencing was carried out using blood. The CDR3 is CASSVRGVESYNEQFF. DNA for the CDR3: TGTGCCAGCAGCGTGAGGGGGGTCGAGTCCTACAATGAGCAGTTCTTC.